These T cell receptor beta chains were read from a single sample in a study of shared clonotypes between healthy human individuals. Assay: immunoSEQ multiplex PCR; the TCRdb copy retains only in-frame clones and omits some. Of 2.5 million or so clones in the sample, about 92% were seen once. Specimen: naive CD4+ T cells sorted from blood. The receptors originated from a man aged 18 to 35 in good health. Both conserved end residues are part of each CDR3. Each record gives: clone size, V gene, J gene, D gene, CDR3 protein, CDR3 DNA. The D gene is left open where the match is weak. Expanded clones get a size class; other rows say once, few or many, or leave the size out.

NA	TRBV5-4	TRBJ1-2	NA	CASSLDTANYGYTF	TGTGCCAGCAGCTTGGACACGGCCAATTATGGCTACACCTTC
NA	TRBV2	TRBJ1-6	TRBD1	CARSGTGTSPLHF	TGTGCGAGATCCGGGACAGGTACTTCACCCCTCCACTTT
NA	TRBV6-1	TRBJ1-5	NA	CASSVQGLLAQHF	TGTGCCAGCAGTGTACAGGGACTCCTGGCCCAGCATTTT
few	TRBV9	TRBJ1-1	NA	CASSVQTGTEAFF	TGTGCCAGCAGCGTCCAAACGGGGACTGAAGCTTTCTTT
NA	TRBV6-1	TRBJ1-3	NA	CASSEEGRGSGNTIYF	TGTGCCAGCAGTGAAGAAGGCAGGGGCTCTGGAAACACCATATATTTT
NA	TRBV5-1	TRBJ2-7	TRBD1	CASSARDRGYEQYF	TGCGCCAGCAGCGCCCGGGACAGGGGCTACGAGCAGTACTTC
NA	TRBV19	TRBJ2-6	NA	CASRELRGEAGANVLTF	TGTGCCAGTAGAGAGTTAAGGGGGGAGGCTGGGGCCAACGTCCTGACTTTC
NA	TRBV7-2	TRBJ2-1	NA	CASSLAGGRDEQFF	TGTGCCAGCAGCTTAGCCGGGGGTCGGGATGAGCAGTTCTTC
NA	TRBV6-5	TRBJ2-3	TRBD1	CASSRQGSTDTQYF	TGTGCCAGCAGTCGACAGGGGAGCACAGATACGCAGTATTTT
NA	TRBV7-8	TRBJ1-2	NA	CASSSPQNYGYTF	TGTGCCAGCAGCTCCCCTCAGAACTATGGCTACACCTTC
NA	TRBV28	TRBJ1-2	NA	CASSFPGPPNYGYTF	TGTGCCAGCAGTTTCCCGGGACCTCCAAACTATGGCTACACCTTC
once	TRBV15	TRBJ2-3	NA	CATSRALWLATDTQYF	TGTGCCACCAGCAGAGCTTTATGGTTAGCCACAGATACGCAGTATTTT
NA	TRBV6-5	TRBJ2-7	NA	CASSQGMPGEQYF	TGTGCCAGCAGTCAGGGGATGCCTGGCGAGCAGTACTTC
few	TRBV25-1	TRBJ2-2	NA	CASSDRAMELFF	TGTGCCAGCAGTGATAGAGCGATGGAGCTGTTTTTT